This TCR beta chain stems from a study of beta chain features in type 1 diabetes. Looking at the study overall: Researchers looked at over 100,000,000 sorted cells across all samples. Whole-study results and caveats: There were fewer insertions and more deletions at the VDJ junctions of type 1 diabetes patients. Relative to healthy donors, patients appeared to have naive, central memory and Treg TCRB repertoires that were more similar. PCR might pick shorter templates more often, in the same way for patients and controls.

On this clone itself: Its antigen is undetermined.

Expressed TCRB transcripts were sequenced because the isolated RNA had all been reverse transcribed beforehand. Using immunoSEQ multiplex PCR, the repertoire was profiled, and TCRdb retains in-frame clones only, with some absent. The table has around 250,000 clones, 27% seen once. The germline V gene encodes CDR1 MNHEY and CDR2 SVGAGI. This CDR3 comprises 14 residues. Trimming left V 0 bases short and J 2 bases short, with 6 bases between. The receptor's source is a young man in good health. The rearrangement joins TRBV6-5 to TRBJ2-3; no reliable D call. The specimen was central memory CD4+ T cells from blood. The CDR3 region is CASSYSTVTDTQYF. CDR3 nucleotide sequence: TGTGCCAGCAGTTACTCAACAGTCACAGATACGCAGTATTTT.